Listed below are T cell receptor beta chains from one sample, sequenced in a study of cytotoxic CD8 clonotypes in ibrutinib-treated CLL. Produced via immunoSEQ multiplex PCR; TCRdb's table is partial and in-frame only. Found here are almost 250,000 clones, under 80% of them singletons; the top ten hold just over 15%. This specimen was PBMCs, taken after 24 months of ibrutinib treatment. These receptors were obtained from a human donor with chronic lymphocytic leukemia. CDR3s include the opening cysteine and the closing phenylalanine or tryptophan. A D gene is named only where the DNA matches it firmly. Size values are once, few and many counts, or a class for expanded clones, and some rows have none.

once	TRBD2	TRBV6-5	TRBJ2-1	TGTGCCAGCAGTTTAAGCGGGAGGGGGTCTAGTGAGCAGTTCTTC	CASSLSGRGSSEQFF
-	TRBD2	TRBV19	TRBJ2-5	TGTGCCAGTAGCGGGACTAGCGGGACGGAGACCCAGTACTTC	CASSGTSGTETQYF
-	-	TRBV12-5	TRBJ2-1	TGTGCTAGTGGTACCCGTGGGCTAGGCCGTCTCAATGAGCAGTTCTTC	CASGTRGLGRLNEQFF
-	-	TRBV27	TRBJ2-5	TGTGCCAGCAGTTTAGACGGTGGAGTAGAGACCCAGTACTTC	CASSLDGGVETQYF
-	TRBD1	TRBV29-1	TRBJ1-5	TGCAGCGTTGCAGGGGGGGATGGCAATCAGCCCCAGCATTTT	CSVAGGDGNQPQHF
-	-	TRBV10-3	TRBJ1-5	TGTGCCATCAGTGAGGAGGGATCGAGCAATCAGCCCCAGCATTTT	CAISEEGSSNQPQHF
-	-	TRBV29-1	TRBJ1-1	TGCAGCGTCTTAGGGGCTGGGACTGAAGCTTTCTTT	CSVLGAGTEAFF
-	TRBD1	TRBV5-1	TRBJ1-1	TGCGCCAGCAGCTGGGGACAGGCGAACACTGAAGCTTTCTTT	CASSWGQANTEAFF
few	TRBD1	TRBV5-1	TRBJ2-2	TGCGCCAGCAGCTGGACAGGGGAATACACCGGGGAGCTGTTTTTT	CASSWTGEYTGELFF
-	-	TRBV2	TRBJ2-7	TGTGCCAGCGTTGTCACTCCCGAAAGCTCCTACGAGCAGTACTTC	CASVVTPESSYEQYF
few	-	TRBV7-9	TRBJ1-2	TGTGCCAGCAGCTTAGGGGATTTTAGCTATGGCTACACCTTC	CASSLGDFSYGYTF
-	TRBD1	TRBV28	TRBJ2-7	TGTGCCAGCAGCCACTGGACAGGGTCCTACGAGCAGTACTTC	CASSHWTGSYEQYF
few	-	TRBV6-6	TRBJ2-1	TGTGCCAGCAGATTGGACGGGGAGTCCTACAATGAGCAGTTCTTC	CASRLDGESYNEQFF
-	-	TRBV7-8	TRBJ2-7	TGTGCCAGCAGCTTATGGGGGCCGGCCTACGAGCAGTACTTC	CASSLWGPAYEQYF
-	-	TRBV18	TRBJ2-2	TGTGCCAGCCAGATAGGACGGACAGACACCGGGGAGCTGTTTTTT	CASQIGRTDTGELFF
-	-	TRBV7-9	TRBJ2-7	TGTGCCAGCAGCCCCCGGGGACGGGTCTCCTACGAGCAGTACTTC	CASSPRGRVSYEQYF
-	TRBD2	TRBV7-8	TRBJ2-1	TGTGCCAGCAGACCAGCGGGAGAACCCTACAATGAGCAGTTCTTC	CASRPAGEPYNEQFF
-	-	TRBV10-1	TRBJ2-7	TGCGCCAGCAGTCAATCCCTCGGGGGCTACGAGCAGTACTTC	CASSQSLGGYEQYF
-	-	TRBV11-2	TRBJ2-7	TGTGCCACATCGGGACACCCGTACGAGCAGTACTTC	CATSGHPYEQYF
-	TRBD1	TRBV19	TRBJ2-7	TGTGCCAGTAGCAACGGGGACAGGGGCTACGAGCAGTACTTC	CASSNGDRGYEQYF
-	-	TRBV20-1	TRBJ2-1	TGCAGTGCTGCCCGGGTGGGTGAGCAGTTCTTC	CSAARVGEQFF
few	-	TRBV2	TRBJ1-5	TGTGCCAGCAGGGGATGGGGTGATCAGCCCCAGCATTTT	CASRGWGDQPQHF
once	TRBD2	TRBV11-3	TRBJ2-2	TGTGCCAGCAGCCCCGGGACGGGAGGGCCGGACACCGGGGAGCTGTTTTTT	CASSPGTGGPDTGELFF
-	-	TRBV29-1	TRBJ1-2	TGCAGCGTTGAAATCGGGTACTATGGCTACACCTTC	CSVEIGYYGYTF
-	-	TRBV25-1	TRBJ2-4	TGTGCCAGCAGTGAGTTACAGGCAGCCAAAAACATTCAGTACTTC	CASSELQAAKNIQYF
-	TRBD2	TRBV7-9	TRBJ2-1	TGTGCCAGCAGCCCCCGGACTAGCGGGAGGAAATACAATGAGCAGTTCTTC	CASSPRTSGRKYNEQFF